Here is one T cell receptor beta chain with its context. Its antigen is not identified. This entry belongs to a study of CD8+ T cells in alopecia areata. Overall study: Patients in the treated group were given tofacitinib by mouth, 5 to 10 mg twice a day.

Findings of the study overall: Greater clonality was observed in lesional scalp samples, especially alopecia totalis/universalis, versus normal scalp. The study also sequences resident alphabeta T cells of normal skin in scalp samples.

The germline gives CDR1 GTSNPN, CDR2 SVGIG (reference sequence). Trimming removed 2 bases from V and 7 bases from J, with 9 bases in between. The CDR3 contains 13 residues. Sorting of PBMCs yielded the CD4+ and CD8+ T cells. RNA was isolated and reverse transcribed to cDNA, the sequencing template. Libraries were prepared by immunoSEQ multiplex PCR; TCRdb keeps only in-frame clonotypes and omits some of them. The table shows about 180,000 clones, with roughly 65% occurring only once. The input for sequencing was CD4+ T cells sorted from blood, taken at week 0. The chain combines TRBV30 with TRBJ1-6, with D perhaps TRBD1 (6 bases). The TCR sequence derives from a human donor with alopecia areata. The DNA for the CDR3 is TGTGCCTGGAGTCCAGGACAGAATTCACCCCTCCACTTT. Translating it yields CAWSPGQNSPLHF.